Following are 27 T cell receptor beta chains from one sample sequenced in a study of T cells after somatic rescue of genetic block. TCRdb's table, derived via immunoSEQ multiplex PCR, lists solely in-frame clones and lacks some. The table lists tens of thousands of clones, 96% of them singletons. Sequences were obtained from peripheral blood mononuclear cells (PBMCs). The receptors here all came from a child under two years old.

This chain connects TRBV5-4 to TRBJ2-5; 8 bases are a match to TRBD2. Trimming took 4 bases from V and 3 from J; bases not matched to a gene: 2. The CDR3 has 13 residues. CDR1 is SGHNT, CDR2 YYREEE, per germline (reference sequence). The chain's CDR3 is CASSPGLEETQYF. CDR3 coding DNA: TGTGCCAGCAGCCCGGGACTAGAAGAGACCCAGTACTTC.

The chain has TRBV5-4 and TRBJ1-4; 7 nucleotides agree with TRBD1. Per the germline V gene, CDR1 is SGHNT and CDR2 is YYREEE (reference sequence). This CDR3 spans 14 amino acids. V lost 8 bases and J lost 0; bases outside the gene matches: 4. CDR3 region: CASRQGPTNEKLFF. Written as DNA, the CDR3 is TGTGCCAGTCGACAGGGTCCAACTAATGAAAAACTGTTTTTT.

As concerns this clone: The junction does not match germline at one end; this may be a read error. In nucleotides, the CDR3 is TGTGCTAGTGGTTTGAGAGGGGGCGGCTACGCCTTC. It is translated as CASGLRGGGYAF. The gene calls are TRBV12-5 and TRBJ1-2, with TRBD1 identical over 7 bases. Germline CDR1 and CDR2: LGHNT and FRNRAP. CDR3 size: 12 residues.

The rearrangement joins TRBV6-1 to TRBJ1-2; a weak D match, TRBD1 (6 bases). This CDR3 has 14 amino acids. Germline loops: CDR1 MNHNS, CDR2 SASEGT. V was shortened by 0 bases and J by 8 bases, with 13 bases between the two germline ends. The CDR3 DNA sequence: TGTGCCAGCAGTGAAGCGGCAGGGGCAGGGGGCTACACCTTC. Amino acids: CASSEAAGAGGYTF.

About this clone itself: The junction shows a germline mismatch at one end, possibly a read error. The V call is TRBV27, the J call TRBJ1-4; D gene uncertain. Germline V gives CDR1 MNHEY, CDR2 SMNVEV (reference sequence). There are 15 residues in the CDR3. As DNA, the CDR3 is TGTGCCAGCAGTTTATATCCGGTCGTAAATGAAAGACTGTTTTTT. This codes for CASSLYPVVNERLFF.

The rearrangement joins TRBV5-4 to TRBJ1-6, with 8 positions matching TRBD1. Trimming removed 4 bases from V and 10 bases from J; junction bases left unmatched: 10. The CDR3 is 15 amino acids. Germline V gene lookup returns CDR1 SGHNT and CDR2 YYREEE (reference sequence). For the CDR3, the DNA is TGTGCCAGCAGCGGAGGACAGGGCGTGGGGTCACCCCTCCACTTT. Amino acid sequence: CASSGGQGVGSPLHF. Looking up the rest from reference TRBV5-4 and TRBJ1-6 gives the full variable domain: ETGVTQSPTHLIKTRGQQVTLRCSSQSGHNTVSWYQQALGQGPQFIFQYYREEENGRGNFPPRFSGLQFPNYSSELNVNALELDDSALYLCASSGGQGVGSPLHFGNGTRLTVT.

The chain joins TRBV4-2 to TRBJ1-1; D remains ambiguous. Germline CDR1 and CDR2: LGHNA and YNFKEQ. Trimming removed 4 bases from V and 1 base from J, with 10 bases in between. The CDR3 length is 14 residues. The CDR3 region is CASSLGRGNTEAFF. In DNA form, the CDR3 reads TGTGCCAGCAGCCTCGGACGGGGGAACACTGAAGCTTTCTTT.

This chain joins TRBV12-5 and TRBJ2-1; TRBD2 matches 7 bases. Per the germline V gene, CDR1 is LGHNT and CDR2 is FRNRAP. The V segment lost 6 bases and the J segment 4 bases; nucleotides outside the gene matches: 6. CDR3 length equals 14 residues. The chain's CDR3 is CASGKGGDYNEQFF. Here the CDR3 DNA reads TGTGCTAGTGGGAAGGGAGGGGATTACAATGAGCAGTTCTTC.

The V call is TRBV20-1, the J call TRBJ2-1; no reliable D call. V was clipped by 7 bases and J by 3 bases, with 4 bases between them. Germline CDR1 reads DFQATT; CDR2 reads SNEGSKA (reference sequence). The CDR3 runs 10 residues. The CDR3 protein is CSGLYNEQFF. The CDR3 DNA reads TGCAGTGGACTCTACAATGAGCAGTTCTTC.

The chain combines TRBV27 with TRBJ2-4, with TRBD2 identical over 8 bases. The germline V gene has CDR1 MNHEY and CDR2 SMNVEV (reference sequence). J lost 0 bases, V lost 2 bases, and 0 bases had no gene match. The CDR3 consists of 15 residues. The CDR3 here is CASSLLAGAKNIQYF. For the CDR3, the DNA is TGTGCCAGCAGTTTACTAGCGGGAGCCAAAAACATTCAGTACTTC.

The chain carries TRBV5-4 and TRBJ1-2; TRBD1 matches at 7 bases. Trimming at V came to 4 bases and at J to 6 bases, leaving 6 bases not matched to a gene. Germline loops: CDR1 SGHNT, CDR2 YYREEE (reference sequence). This CDR3 spans 13 amino acids. CDR3 nucleotides: TGTGCCAGCAGCCTCAGGGGGTGGCATGGCTACACCTTC. Its translation: CASSLRGWHGYTF. The whole variable domain, remainder taken from reference TRBV5-4 and TRBJ1-2, is ETGVTQSPTHLIKTRGQQVTLRCSSQSGHNTVSWYQQALGQGPQFIFQYYREEENGRGNFPPRFSGLQFPNYSSELNVNALELDDSALYLCASSLRGWHGYTFGSGTRLTVV.

The J gene is TRBJ1-1, the V gene TRBV19; D uncertain. Germline V gives CDR1 LNHDA, CDR2 SQIVND (reference sequence). V was trimmed by 7 bases and J by 1 base, leaving 7 bases between them. The CDR3 spans 12 residues. This CDR3 is CASNPGNTEAFF. DNA for the CDR3: TGTGCCAGTAATCCCGGGAACACTGAAGCTTTCTTT.

This clone was recorded only once. CDR3 DNA: TGCGCCAGCAGCCAAGATGGAGGTAGCGGCCACAGGTCCTACAATGAGCAGTTCTTC. Translated, it gives CASSQDGGSGHRSYNEQFF. The chain uses TRBV4-3 and TRBJ2-1, with D maybe TRBD2 (6 bases). Trimming took off 0 bases at V and 1 base at J, with 19 bases between the two ends. Germline V CDR1 and CDR2: LGHNA, YSLEER. The CDR3 runs to 19 residues.

This sequence joins TRBV6-9 and TRBJ1-1; 8 nucleotides line up with TRBD1. This CDR3 comprises 15 residues. CDR1 and CDR2 from the germline V gene are MNHGY and SVAAGI. J gave up 1 base and V 3 bases, and 4 bases lay outside the gene matches. The CDR3 loop reads CASSYSGTGNTEAFF. The CDR3 coding sequence is TGTGCCAGCAGTTACTCCGGGACAGGGAACACTGAAGCTTTCTTT.

The chain employs TRBV5-6 and TRBJ2-5; D is unresolved. The CDR3 loop spans 12 amino acids. Trimming stripped 0 bases from V and 3 bases from J, with 3 bases between. CDR1 and CDR2 from the germline V gene are SGHDT and YYEEEE. The CDR3: CASSLGEETQYF. For the CDR3, the DNA is TGTGCCAGCAGCTTGGGGGAAGAGACCCAGTACTTC.

As concerns this clone: Other DNA sequences in the same sample also yield this CDR3. V and J are TRBV7-2 and TRBJ2-3; no firm D call. Trimming took off 3 bases at V and 0 bases at J, with 1 base between the two ends. Germline CDR1 is SGHTA and CDR2 is FQGNSA. CDR3 length: 12 residues. This CDR3 reads CASSLSTDTQYF. In DNA, the CDR3 is TGTGCCAGCAGCTTGAGCACAGATACGCAGTATTTT.

V and J are TRBV7-2 and TRBJ2-7; D is perhaps TRBD1 (5 bases). Trimming removed 3 bases at V and 2 bases at J, with 11 bases between. The CDR3 sequence is 14 residues long. Germline CDR1 is SGHTA and CDR2 is FQGNSA. CDR3 sequence reads: CASSFYRKAYEQYF. The DNA for the CDR3 is TGTGCCAGCAGCTTCTACAGGAAGGCCTACGAGCAGTACTTC. Looking up the rest from reference TRBV7-2 and TRBJ2-7 gives the full variable domain: GAGVSQSPSNKVTEKGKDVELRCDPISGHTALYWYRQSLGQGLEFLIYFQGNSAPDKSGLPSDRFSAERTGGSVSTLTIQRTQQEDSAVYLCASSFYRKAYEQYFGPGTRLTVT.

J is TRBJ2-7 and V is TRBV19, with TRBD1 matching 7 bases. This CDR3 comprises 11 residues. The germline V gene encodes CDR1 LNHDA and CDR2 SQIVND (reference sequence). The V segment lost 6 bases and the J segment 6 bases; nucleotides outside the gene matches: 2. The chain's CDR3 is CASRTGTEQYF. The CDR3 coding sequence is TGTGCCAGTAGGACAGGGACCGAGCAGTACTTC. Filled out from reference TRBV19 and TRBJ2-7, the complete variable domain reads DGGITQSPKYLFRKEGQNVTLSCEQNLNHDAMYWYRQDPGQGLRLIYYSQIVNDFQKGDIAEGYSVSREKKESFPLTVTSAQKNPTAFYLCASRTGTEQYFGPGTRLTVT.

The chain links TRBV28 to TRBJ1-6; 9 bases are shared with TRBD1. The CDR3 totals 16 residues. Germline V gene sequence: CDR1 MDHEN, CDR2 SYDVKM. The ends lost 4 bases at V and 10 bases at J; junction bases unmatched: 11. The CDR3 loop reads CASSSRPGTGKSPLHF. The CDR3 DNA follows: TGTGCCAGCAGTTCCCGCCCAGGGACAGGGAAATCACCCCTCCACTTT.

The rearrangement joins TRBV27 to TRBJ2-3; 10 bases agree with TRBD2. Trimming took 2 bases from V and 1 from J; bases not matched to a gene: 0. This CDR3 spans 15 amino acids. The germline gives CDR1 MNHEY, CDR2 SMNVEV (reference sequence). Here the CDR3 reads CASSLLAGGTDTQYF. CDR3 nucleotides: TGTGCCAGCAGTTTACTAGCGGGAGGCACAGATACGCAGTATTTT.

This clone appeared a single time. This sequence joins TRBV19 and TRBJ1-5, with a weak D call TRBD1 (6 bases). CDR3 size: 15 residues. CDR1 LNHDA and CDR2 SQIVND come from the germline V gene (reference sequence). V was trimmed by 8 bases and J by 1 base, leaving 15 bases between them. CDR3 nucleotide sequence: TGTGCCAGTCGGAGAGAGGGGGTGAGCAATCAGCCCCAGCATTTT. The encoded protein is CASRREGVSNQPQHF.

This chain uses TRBV6-6 with TRBJ1-1; D is possibly TRBD1 (6 bases). V lost 7 bases and J lost 2, with 11 bases in between. This CDR3 is 13 amino acids long. The germline CDR1 and CDR2 sequences are MNHNY and SVGAGI (reference sequence). The CDR3 DNA is TGTGCCAGCAAAGGGACACCAAACACTGAAGCTTTCTTT. Protein sequence: CASKGTPNTEAFF.

The chain recombines TRBV4-3 with TRBJ1-2; D is unresolved. V lost 1 base to trimming and J lost 4 bases, with 7 bases between them. Looked up from germline, CDR1 is LGHNA and CDR2 is YSLEER. CDR3 size: 13 residues. The CDR3 here is CASSQGGGYGYTF. In DNA form, the CDR3 reads TGCGCCAGCAGCCAAGGCGGTGGCTATGGCTACACCTTC.

The rearrangement links TRBV13 to TRBJ2-3; D is perhaps TRBD2 (6 bases). Trimming removed 5 bases at V and 0 bases at J, with 12 bases between. This CDR3 region has 15 residues. The germline V gene encodes CDR1 PRHDT and CDR2 FYEKMQ (reference sequence). The CDR3 nucleotides are TGTGCCAGCAGCCCGGGACTGACTAGCACAGATACGCAGTATTTT. Encoded protein: CASSPGLTSTDTQYF.

The chain recombines TRBV5-1 with TRBJ2-2; 7 positions agree with TRBD2. Germline loops: CDR1 SGHRS, CDR2 YFSETQ. With V trimmed by 4 bases and J by 2 bases, 5 bases remained unmatched. This CDR3 region has 15 residues. Written as DNA, the CDR3 is TGCGCCAGCAGCCCTACTAGCGTTAACACCGGGGAGCTGTTTTTT. Its translation is CASSPTSVNTGELFF.

Only one count was recorded for this clone. This chain uses TRBV7-3 with TRBJ1-2; a possible D gene is TRBD1 (5 bases). Trimming took 5 bases from V and 2 from J, leaving 9 bases between them. The CDR3 is 13 residues long. Germline lookup yields CDR1 SGHTA and CDR2 FQGTGA. CDR3 DNA sequence: TGTGCCAGCAGCCCAGGGCTCAACTATGGCTACACCTTC. This gives the protein CASSPGLNYGYTF.

The chain is built from TRBV4-2 and TRBJ1-3, with no clear D. The germline V gene encodes CDR1 LGHNA and CDR2 YNFKEQ. Trimming stripped 0 bases from V and 2 bases from J, with 11 bases between. This CDR3 contains 16 residues. CDR3 in amino acids: CASSQDSRNAGNTIYF. The CDR3 DNA sequence: TGTGCCAGCAGCCAAGATTCAAGGAACGCTGGAAACACCATATATTTT.